The entry below gives a single T cell receptor beta chain sequence along with its context. Other DNA sequences in the sample encode the same CDR3. This entry belongs to a study of shared clonotypes between healthy human individuals. Overall study context: Used for every donor were three CD4 naive, three CD4 memory, two CD8 naive and one CD8 memory plate.

The authors divided CD4+ cells into CD45RA+ naive and CD45RA-negative memory subsets. Deep-level assay runs were performed. Measured with immunoSEQ multiplex PCR; TCRdb has only the in-frame clones, and not every one. The profile shows about 1 million clones, more than 65% of them singletons. V was shortened by 3 bases and J by 4 bases, with 1 base between the two germline ends. Germline-derived CDR1 and CDR2 are SGHDT and YYEEEE. The CDR3 extends over 11 amino acids. The chain joins TRBV5-6 to TRBJ2-2; D is unresolved. The TCR originated in a man between 18 and 29 years old in good health. What was sequenced was memory CD4+ T cells sorted from blood. Sample subset: CD45RA-negative fraction. The CDR3 DNA reads as TGTGCCAGCAGCTCCACCGGGGAGCTGTTTTTT. Its protein product is CASSSTGELFF.